The 25 T cell receptor beta chains reported below all come from one sample, sequenced in a study of blood T cells in healthy people across ages. A J-beta primer mix and a sample-barcoded 5' primer were used in a second PCR of roughly 7 to 12 cycles. Each CDR3 protein is one row after TCRdb ran MiXCR on the 5' RACE reads. The profile shows 650,000 to 800,000 distinct CDR3 sequences, around 45% of them singletons. Sequencing used blood. These receptor sequences come from a man aged 55 to 69 in good health.

V and J are TRBV7-8 and TRBJ1-2, with 7 bases matching TRBD1. With V trimmed by 5 bases and J by 2 bases, 8 bases remained unmatched. The CDR3 runs 15 residues. CDR1 is SGHVS, CDR2 FQNEAQ, per germline. This chain's CDR3 is CASSQPGQINYGYTF. CDR3 DNA: TGTGCCAGCAGCCAACCGGGACAGATAAACTATGGCTACACCTTC. Drawing the rest from reference TRBV7-8 and TRBJ1-2, the complete variable domain is GAGVSQSPRYKVAKRGQDVALRCDPISGHVSLFWYQQALGQGPEFLTYFQNEAQLDKSGLPSDRFFAERPEGSVSTLKIQRTQQEDSAVYLCASSQPGQINYGYTFGSGTRLTVV.

This clonotype was found many times. The J gene is TRBJ1-1, the V gene TRBV6-5; D call uncertain. The CDR3 extends over 12 amino acids. The germline CDR1 and CDR2 sequences are MNHEY and SVGAGI. Trimming stripped 8 bases from V and 7 bases from J, with 14 bases between. CDR3: CASGSSVCEAFF. The CDR3 region has the DNA TGTGCCAGCGGCTCATCTGTCTGTGAAGCTTTCTTT.

A few counts support this clonotype. This rearrangement joins TRBV20-1 to TRBJ1-1; TRBD1 matches 8 bases. The CDR3 is 15 residues long. Germline CDR1 and CDR2: DFQATT and SNEGSKA (reference sequence). V lost 5 bases to trimming and J lost 5 bases; unmatched junction nucleotides: 13. The CDR3 sequence is CSAPRTGRRETEAFF. The CDR3 DNA follows: TGCAGTGCTCCCCGGACAGGGAGGAGAGAGACTGAAGCTTTCTTT.

This clonotype was seen only a few times. J is TRBJ2-1 and V is TRBV4-1; possible D gene TRBD1, 6 bases. The CDR3 runs 12 residues. Germline V gives CDR1 MGHRA, CDR2 YSYEKL. Trimming took off 6 bases at V and 11 bases at J, with 14 bases between the two ends. This CDR3 is CASSLDSGKQFF. CDR3 coding DNA: TGCGCCAGCAGTCTGGACAGCGGCAAGCAGTTCTTC.

V usage is TRBV6-2 or TRBV6-3 and J usage is TRBJ2-3; TRBD2 matches at 11 bases. Unmatched junction bases numbered 7, after V lost 6 bases and J lost 2 bases. CDR1 is MNHEY and CDR2 is SVGEGT in the germline V gene. There are 16 residues in the CDR3. In DNA, the CDR3 is TGTGCCAGCAGGGCACCGGGACTAGCGGACACAGATACGCAGTATTTT. This translates into CASRAPGLADTDTQYF.

The J gene is TRBJ2-2, the V gene TRBV7-9; 7 nucleotides agree with TRBD1. Germline values: CDR1 SEHNR, CDR2 FQNEAQ (reference sequence). Trimming removed 3 bases from V and 0 bases from J; junction bases left unmatched: 4. CDR3 length: 16 residues. The DNA for the CDR3 is TGTGCCAGCAGCTTGAAGGGACAGACGAACACCGGGGAGCTGTTTTTT. Its translation is CASSLKGQTNTGELFF.

CDR3 region: CSALSRGLAGSNIQYF. In nucleotides, the CDR3 is TGCAGTGCTCTTTCAAGGGGCCTAGCGGGGTCAAACATTCAGTACTTC. The chain couples TRBV20-1 to TRBJ2-5, with 9 bases aligning to TRBD2. The last part of the DNA fits TRBJ2-4 better; the J call may be wrong. CDR3 size: 16 residues. Germline loops: CDR1 DFQATT, CDR2 SNEGSKA (reference sequence).

V is TRBV28 and J is TRBJ2-1; 9 nucleotides align to TRBD1. The CDR3 runs to 15 residues. Losses at the gene ends were 7 bases for V and 7 bases for J; bases not matched to a gene: 11. Per germline, CDR1 MDHEN and CDR2 SYDVKM. The CDR3 spells CASTISWGTGNEQFF. The CDR3, as DNA: TGTGCCAGCACTATATCGTGGGGGACAGGGAATGAGCAGTTCTTC.

This clonotype was counted many times. The chain links TRBV29-1 to TRBJ2-1, with a tentative D call TRBD1 (6 bases). Trimming took 6 bases from V and 7 from J, leaving 10 bases between them. CDR1 is SQVTM, CDR2 ANQGSEA, per germline. The CDR3 runs 11 residues. The DNA for the CDR3 is TGCAGCGTAGGCAGGGGAAATGAGCAGTTCTTC. Translation: CSVGRGNEQFF.

The chain uses TRBV20-1 and TRBJ2-1, with a weak D call TRBD2 (6 bases). This CDR3 is built from 15 residues. Germline CDR1 reads DFQATT; CDR2 reads SNEGSKA (reference sequence). V shed 2 bases and J shed 5 bases, with 16 bases lying between them. CDR3 nucleotide sequence: TGCAGTGCTAGAATCGGCCTTGGAGGGAACAATGAGCAGTTCTTC. Its translation: CSARIGLGGNNEQFF.

Points on this clonotype: Sequence at one end of the junction differs from germline and may be a read error. CDR3 in DNA: TGTGCCGGCAGTTTGTCTCCGGGGAACACTGAAGCTTTCTTT. Residues: CAGSLSPGNTEAFF. The V call is TRBV12-3 or TRBV12-4, the J call TRBJ1-1, with D unresolved. The CDR3 is 14 residues long.

This sequence joins TRBV29-1 and TRBJ2-5; no clear D. V was pared by 0 bases and J by 4 bases, with 9 bases between. CDR3 length: 13 amino acids. The germline gives CDR1 SQVTM, CDR2 ANQGSEA. The CDR3 DNA reads as TGCAGCGTTGAAGATAGTTGGGGAGAGACCCAGTACTTC. The encoded protein is CSVEDSWGETQYF.

The J gene is TRBJ2-7, the V gene TRBV5-4; TRBD1 matches at 7 bases. Per germline, CDR1 SGHNT and CDR2 YYREEE (reference sequence). The CDR3 spans 13 residues. V shed 1 base and J 5 bases; nucleotides not matched to a gene: 3. The chain's CDR3 is CASSLQGVDEQYF. CDR3 sequence (DNA): TGTGCCAGCAGCTTGCAGGGGGTCGACGAGCAGTACTTC.

V gene TRBV7-2 combines with J gene TRBJ2-3; tentative D call: TRBD1 (6 bases). V was trimmed by 2 bases and J by 2 bases, leaving 14 bases between them. The CDR3 has 16 amino acids. Germline lookup yields CDR1 SGHTA and CDR2 FQGNSA. CDR3 sequence reads: CASSLLGGRNTDTQYF. The DNA for the CDR3 is TGTGCCAGCAGCTTATTAGGGGGTAGGAACACAGATACGCAGTATTTT.

This clonotype was observed at least ten times. CDR3 DNA: TGCGCCAGTAGAGGACGTAGCTCACCCCTCCACTTT. It translates to CASRGRSSPLHF. The chain uses TRBV4-1 and TRBJ1-6; no definite D call. Germline CDR1 and CDR2: MGHRA and YSYEKL. The length of the CDR3 is 12 residues. V was clipped by 9 bases and J by 10 bases, with 13 bases between them.

This clonotype was found once. The chain uses TRBV6-1 and TRBJ2-7; 7 bases align to TRBD1. This CDR3 region has 14 residues. J lost 3 bases, V lost 4 bases, and 6 bases had no gene match. The germline gives CDR1 MNHNS, CDR2 SASEGT. Written as DNA, the CDR3 is TGTGCCAGCAGTGTCCGGGACAGAAACTACGAGCAGTACTTC. Translation: CASSVRDRNYEQYF.

The chain couples TRBV2 to TRBJ2-3; TRBD2 matches at 9 bases. Germline V gene sequence: CDR1 SNHLY, CDR2 FYNNEI. There are 15 residues in the CDR3. Trimming took 6 bases from V and 1 from J; bases not matched to a gene: 5. The CDR3 sequence: CASSVPSGGTDTQYF. The CDR3 coding sequence is TGTGCCAGCAGCGTGCCTAGCGGGGGCACAGATACGCAGTATTTT.

This chain uses TRBV20-1 with TRBJ2-2; possibly TRBD2 for D (6 bases). Trimming pared 0 bases from V and 4 bases from J, leaving 12 bases between. The CDR3 runs to 15 residues. CDR1 is DFQATT, CDR2 SNEGSKA, per germline (reference sequence). The DNA for the CDR3 is TGCAGTGCTAGAGATCCCCAGGGAGGCACCGGGGAGCTGTTTTTT. Protein: CSARDPQGGTGELFF.

This chain uses TRBV18 with TRBJ2-7; the D call may be TRBD1 or TRBD2 (5 bases each). This CDR3 is built from 16 residues. V lost 3 bases and J lost 1, with 16 bases in between. Germline V gene data show CDR1 as KGHSH and CDR2 as LQKENI. The CDR3 region is CASSPSGPTSSYEQYF. The CDR3 coding sequence is TGTGCCAGCTCACCTTCGGGGCCTACATCATCCTACGAGCAGTACTTC.

This chain joins TRBV4-3 and TRBJ2-2; tentative D call: TRBD1 (6 bases). V shed 6 bases and J shed 2 bases, with 22 bases lying between them. CDR3 length: 18 residues. Germline V gives CDR1 LGHNA, CDR2 YSLEER. CDR3 sequence (DNA): TGCGCCAGCAGGCCAGGGGCCGCCGGGACCAAAAACACCGGGGAGCTGTTTTTT. This translates into CASRPGAAGTKNTGELFF.

The V call is TRBV28, the J call TRBJ2-3; 8 positions match TRBD1. V lost 8 bases, J lost 2 bases, and 6 bases stayed unmatched. The CDR3 runs to 14 residues. The V gene's germline CDR1 is MDHEN and CDR2 SYDVKM. CDR3 sequence: CASWDRMDTDTQYF. The CDR3 nucleotides read TGTGCCAGCTGGGACAGGATGGACACAGATACGCAGTATTTT. The variable domain in full, completed from reference TRBV28 and TRBJ2-3, reads DVKVTQSSRYLVKRTGEKVFLECVQDMDHENMFWYRQDPGLGLRLIYFSYDVKMKEKGDIPEGYSVSREKKERFSLILESASTNQTSMYLCASWDRMDTDTQYFGPGTRLTVL.

As for this clonotype: Relative to the germline gene, one junction end is altered; a read error may explain this. The chain links TRBV20-1 to TRBJ2-7; D is possibly TRBD2 (7 bases). The last part of the DNA fits TRBJ2-4 better; the J call may be wrong. This CDR3 region has 15 residues. Germline V CDR1 and CDR2: DFQATT, SNEGSKA (reference sequence). CDR3 loop: CSAKRGGGSKDIQYF. In DNA form, the CDR3 reads TGCAGTGCCAAAAGGGGGGGAGGGAGCAAAGACATTCAGTACTTC.

This sequence joins TRBV2 and TRBJ2-1; 9 nucleotides match TRBD1. This CDR3 contains 17 residues. V lost 4 bases, J lost 6 bases, and 13 bases stayed unmatched. Germline values: CDR1 SNHLY, CDR2 FYNNEI. DNA of the CDR3: TGTGCCAGCAGTGTTTACAGGGGGCGCCTCGGTGGCAATGAGCAGTTCTTC. It yields the protein CASSVYRGRLGGNEQFF.

The gene calls are TRBV7-9 and TRBJ2-1; 10 nucleotides align to TRBD1. CDR1 and CDR2 (germline): SEHNR, FQNEAQ (reference sequence). After removal of 5 bases from V and 7 bases from J, the junction contained 14 bases not matched to a gene. This CDR3 has 17 residues. The CDR3 reads CASSPSTAGTGANEQFF. In DNA, the CDR3 is TGTGCCAGCAGCCCTTCAACAGCCGGGACAGGGGCAAATGAGCAGTTCTTC.

The table lists this clonotype with a few counts. The V gene is TRBV12-3 or TRBV12-4, the J gene TRBJ2-5, with TRBD2 matching over 11 bases. V shed 6 bases, J shed 3 bases, and the junction held 6 bases outside the gene matches. The CDR3 covers 15 residues. Here the CDR3 reads CASSSIAGGKETQYF. CDR3 DNA sequence: TGTGCCAGCAGCTCGATAGCGGGGGGGAAAGAGACCCAGTACTTC.